These 20 T cell receptor beta chains were sequenced from one sample in a study of blood T cell repertoires in COVID-19. The assay was immunoSEQ multiplex PCR, and TCRdb's table has in-frame clones only and misses some. The sample lists about 240,000 clones, roughly 89% seen once, with approximately 4.2% in the top ten. Sequencing was carried out using PBMCs or T cells enriched from blood (not recorded which). The receptors derive from a woman under 40 who had recovered from COVID-19.

The V call is TRBV7-9, the J call TRBJ1-5; 8 nucleotides agree with TRBD1. V shed 4 bases, J shed 2 bases, and the junction held 4 bases outside the gene matches. The CDR3 covers 15 residues. Germline loops: CDR1 SEHNR, CDR2 FQNEAQ (reference sequence). CDR3 DNA: TGTGCCAGCAGCTCATCGGGACAGGGCAATCAGCCCCAGCATTTT. Protein sequence: CASSSSGQGNQPQHF.

This clone is medium-sized by share. The chain combines TRBV11-2 with TRBJ2-7; the match to TRBD1 covers 12 bases. This CDR3 is 17 amino acids long. Germline CDR1 reads SGHAT; CDR2 reads FQNNGV. V shed 5 bases, J shed 5 bases, and the junction held 13 bases outside the gene matches. The CDR3, as DNA: TGTGCCAGCAGCGCACGTCTTGGGACAGGGGGCAGGAACGAGCAGTACTTC. Encoded protein: CASSARLGTGGRNEQYF.

V usage is TRBV6-5 and J usage is TRBJ2-2; TRBD1 might be the D (6 bases). V shed 9 bases and J shed 5 bases, with 19 bases lying between them. Per the germline V gene, CDR1 is MNHEY and CDR2 is SVGAGI. The CDR3 loop spans 15 amino acids. In DNA, the CDR3 is TGTGCCAGGGCAATAGGGACAAGAGGGACCGGGGAGCTGTTTTTT. It translates to CARAIGTRGTGELFF.

This clone was detected only once. The rearrangement joins TRBV5-1 to TRBJ2-1; 8 bases align to TRBD1. With V trimmed by 0 bases and J by 1 base, 6 bases remained unmatched. The CDR3 length is 17 residues. Germline CDR1 reads SGHRS; CDR2 reads YFSETQ. The CDR3 nucleotides read TGCGCCAGCAGCTTGGCAACAGGGGGTTTTTCCTACAATGAGCAGTTCTTC. Translation: CASSLATGGFSYNEQFF.

The chain joins TRBV2 to TRBJ1-5, with TRBD1 as a possible D gene (5 bases). CDR3 length: 15 amino acids. V dropped 4 bases and J dropped 6 bases, with 16 bases sitting between them. Germline values: CDR1 SNHLY, CDR2 FYNNEI. Here the CDR3 reads CASSGEQGLGQPQHF. In DNA, the CDR3 is TGTGCCAGCAGTGGCGAGCAGGGCTTGGGTCAGCCCCAGCATTTT. Combining the CDR3 with reference TRBV2 and TRBJ1-5 gives the whole variable domain EPEVTQTPSHQVTQMGQEVILRCVPISNHLYFYWYRQILGQKVEFLVSFYNNEISEKSEIFDDQFSVERPDGSNFTLKIRSTKLEDSAMYFCASSGEQGLGQPQHFGDGTRLSIL.

V usage is TRBV7-6 and J usage is TRBJ1-1; tentatively, D is TRBD1 (5 bases). Per the germline V gene, CDR1 is SGHVS and CDR2 is FNYEAQ. Deletions cut 5 bases from V and 1 base from J, with 8 bases between. This CDR3 is 13 amino acids long. CDR3 loop: CASSRQTNTEAFF. CDR3 in DNA: TGTGCCAGCAGCCGACAGACGAACACTGAAGCTTTCTTT.

The V call is TRBV5-1, the J call TRBJ1-5; no firm D call. The germline V gene has CDR1 SGHRS and CDR2 YFSETQ. V lost 9 bases, J lost 4 bases, and 17 bases lay in between. The CDR3 sequence is 14 residues long. The CDR3, as DNA: TGCGCCACCCCTACCTGGGGAGGGAATCAGCCCCAGCATTTT. Amino acid sequence: CATPTWGGNQPQHF.

V usage is TRBV24-1 and J usage is TRBJ1-2, with D possibly matching TRBD1 (6 bases). The CDR3 totals 12 residues. The germline V and J ends were trimmed by 7 bases and 7 bases, with 12 bases remaining between them. From germline, CDR1 is KGHDR and CDR2 SFDVKD. CDR3 residues: CATRAGEGGYTF. The DNA of the CDR3 is TGTGCCACCAGAGCAGGGGAAGGTGGCTACACCTTC.

The chain recombines TRBV5-1 with TRBJ1-3; TRBD1 might be the D (5 bases). Between the trimmed V and J ends, which lost 1 base and 3 bases, there was a span of 14 bases. This CDR3 is 16 amino acids long. From germline, CDR1 is SGHRS and CDR2 YFSETQ. CDR3 amino acids: CASSLTSRDYGNTIYF. The CDR3 coding sequence is TGCGCCAGCAGCTTGACCAGCAGGGATTATGGAAACACCATATATTTT.

The chain combines TRBV5-8 with TRBJ1-1, with unresolved D. Deletions cut 3 bases from V and 5 bases from J, with 14 bases between. Germline lookup yields CDR1 SGHTS and CDR2 YDEGEE. The CDR3 is 14 residues long. CDR3 DNA: TGTGCCAGCAGCTATACGCACAAAAGAACTGAAGCTTTCTTT. This sequence encodes CASSYTHKRTEAFF. Filled out from reference TRBV5-8 and TRBJ1-1, the complete variable domain reads EAGVTQSPTHLIKTRGQQATLRCSPISGHTSVYWYQQALGLGLQFLLWYDEGEERNRGNFPPRFSGRQFPNYSSELNVNALELEDSALYLCASSYTHKRTEAFFGQGTRLTVV.

The chain uses TRBV6-5 and TRBJ1-4; 7 positions match TRBD1. CDR3 length equals 15 residues. Per germline, CDR1 MNHEY and CDR2 SVGAGI. Losses at the gene ends were 2 bases for V and 8 bases for J; bases not matched to a gene: 8. The CDR3 reads CASSYLSGGEEKLFF. The CDR3, as DNA: TGTGCCAGCAGTTACCTATCAGGGGGTGAGGAAAAACTGTTTTTT.

The chain combines TRBV2 with TRBJ1-2; a weak D match, TRBD1 (6 bases). The CDR3 length is 14 residues. The germline V gene has CDR1 SNHLY and CDR2 FYNNEI. With 4 bases removed from V and 1 base from J, the gap between germline ends came to 10 bases. The CDR3 is CASSGGQSNYGYTF. In DNA form, the CDR3 reads TGTGCCAGCAGTGGCGGACAGAGTAACTATGGCTACACCTTC.

The chain joins TRBV27 to TRBJ2-5; 9 bases fit TRBD1. Germline values: CDR1 MNHEY, CDR2 SMNVEV (reference sequence). The CDR3 is made up of 14 amino acids. After removal of 4 bases from V and 4 bases from J, the junction contained 4 bases not matched to a gene. This chain's CDR3 is CASSWTGEGETQYF. The DNA of the CDR3 is TGTGCCAGCAGTTGGACAGGGGAAGGAGAGACCCAGTACTTC.

The V call is TRBV3-1 (or the pseudogene TRBV3-2), the J call TRBJ2-5; D might be TRBD2 (7 bases). The CDR3 runs to 18 residues. Germline CDR1 is LGHDT and CDR2 is YNNKEL (reference sequence). V lost 0 bases to trimming and J lost 6 bases, with 23 bases between them. CDR3 sequence reads: CASSQDRDLAGRGKTQYF. DNA of the CDR3: TGTGCCAGCAGCCAAGATCGGGACTTAGCGGGTAGGGGGAAGACCCAGTACTTC.

The V call is TRBV21-1, the J call TRBJ2-7; TRBD1 was called by the table and not checked on the DNA. TRBV21-1 is a pseudogene locus. The length of the CDR3 is 15 residues. For the CDR3, the DNA is TGTGCCAGCAGCAATCGGTGCAGGGAAGGTTACGAGCAGTACTTC. It codes for CASSNRCREGYEQYF.

This clone came up a few times. CDR3 region: CATGDASSYNSPLHF. The DNA for the CDR3 is TGTGCCACAGGGGACGCAAGCTCCTATAATTCACCCCTCCACTTT. The chain combines TRBV6-5 with TRBJ1-6; D might be TRBD1 (6 bases). CDR1 MNHEY and CDR2 SVGAGI come from the germline V gene. The CDR3 spans 15 residues. V was clipped by 10 bases and J by 0 bases, with 13 bases between them.

V gene TRBV4-1 combines with J gene TRBJ2-3; TRBD1 matches 12 bases. V lost 4 bases, J lost 4 bases, and 9 bases stayed unmatched. CDR1 and CDR2 (germline): MGHRA, YSYEKL. CDR3 length: 17 residues. The CDR3 here is CASSLAGQGAGPDTQYF. The CDR3 nucleotides are TGCGCCAGCAGCCTAGCGGGACAGGGGGCTGGCCCAGATACGCAGTATTTT.

The genes are TRBV11-1 and TRBJ1-6; 8 bases align to TRBD1. Trimming took 4 bases from V and 8 from J; bases not matched to a gene: 7. The CDR3 spans 15 residues. The germline V gene has CDR1 SGHAT and CDR2 FQDESV (reference sequence). The CDR3 sequence is CASSSRGTGDSPLHF. The CDR3 DNA follows: TGTGCCAGCAGCTCCCGGGGGACAGGAGATTCACCCCTCCACTTT. The entire variable domain, with the rest obtained from reference TRBV11-1 and TRBJ1-6, is as follows: EAEVAQSPRYKITEKSQAVAFWCDPISGHATLYWYRQILGQGPELLVQFQDESVVDDSQLPKDRFSAERLKGVDSTLKIQPAELGDSAMYLCASSSRGTGDSPLHFGNGTRLTVT.

The chain couples TRBV3-1 (or the pseudogene TRBV3-2) to TRBJ1-1; TRBD1 matches 7 bases. The V gene end was trimmed by 5 bases and the J gene end by 10 bases; junction bases not matched to a gene: 4. There are 11 residues in the CDR3. Germline CDR1 reads LGHDT; CDR2 reads YNNKEL (reference sequence). The CDR3 spells CASSSGQRAFF. DNA for the CDR3: TGTGCCAGCAGCTCGGGACAGAGAGCTTTCTTT.

This chain links TRBV2 with TRBJ1-2, with 7 nucleotides matching TRBD1. The CDR3 sequence is 16 residues long. J gave up 8 bases and V 6 bases, and 18 bases lay outside the gene matches. Germline V CDR1 and CDR2: SNHLY, FYNNEI. The DNA of the CDR3 is TGTGCCAGCAGGACTCTCAACAGGGGTGGCGAGGGAGGCTACACCTTC. Translation gives CASRTLNRGGEGGYTF.